Shown below are 14 T cell receptor beta chains from a single sample sequenced in a study of response to subunit inactivated influenza vaccine. Each CDR3 protein gets one entry after TCRdb re-called the RT-PCR reads with MiXCR. The sample lists hundreds of thousands of distinct CDR3 sequences, roughly 9.8% occurring once. The sequenced sample was PBMCs from blood, obtained roughly 45 days after vaccination. Every receptor here comes from a man in his fifties who received an inactivated influenza vaccine.

V is TRBV9 and J is TRBJ2-1; a weak D match, TRBD2 (6 bases). This CDR3 contains 18 residues. Trimming stripped 0 bases from V and 4 bases from J, with 20 bases between. CDR1 SGDLS and CDR2 YYNGEE come from the germline V gene. CDR3 bases: TGTGCCAGCAGCGTAGTGGGTCAGCCCGGGAGTGGGTACAATGAGCAGTTCTTC. It specifies CASSVVGQPGSGYNEQFF.

This rearrangement joins TRBV24-1 to TRBJ2-1; D may be TRBD2 (5 bases). CDR1 is KGHDR, CDR2 SFDVKD, per germline. The CDR3 covers 15 residues. Between the trimmed V and J ends, which lost 3 bases and 1 base, there was a span of 9 bases. This CDR3 reads CATSDIASSYNEQFF. The CDR3 bases are TGTGCCACCAGTGATATAGCGTCATCCTACAATGAGCAGTTCTTC.

This clonotype appeared a few times. This chain links TRBV10-2 with TRBJ2-1; TRBD1 matches at 8 bases. Trimming removed 8 bases from V and 0 bases from J; junction bases left unmatched: 6. Germline CDR1 is WSHSY and CDR2 is SAAADI. The CDR3 length is 15 residues. The CDR3 DNA sequence: TGCGCCAGCCGGACAGGGTCAAACTCCTACAATGAGCAGTTCTTC. Its translation: CASRTGSNSYNEQFF.

This clonotype came up a few times. The chain has TRBV5-1 and TRBJ1-1; 7 bases agree with TRBD1. Germline CDR1 and CDR2: SGHRS and YFSETQ. The CDR3 runs 16 residues. V was clipped by 4 bases and J by 0 bases; unmatched bases: 9. CDR3 sequence (DNA): TGCGCCAGCAGCCTAGGGACAGCTATTCTGAACACTGAAGCTTTCTTT. As protein: CASSLGTAILNTEAFF. Full variable domain (missing parts from reference TRBV5-1 and TRBJ1-1): KAGVTQTPRYLIKTRGQQVTLSCSPISGHRSVSWYQQTPGQGLQFLFEYFSETQRNKGNFPGRFSGRQFSNSRSEMNVSTLELGDSALYLCASSLGTAILNTEAFFGQGTRLTVV.

The chain recombines TRBV7-8 with TRBJ1-4; weak D call: TRBD1 (5 bases). Trimming stripped 2 bases from V and 4 bases from J, with 14 bases between. Germline V lookup: CDR1 SGHVS, CDR2 FQNEAQ. This CDR3 comprises 16 residues. The CDR3, as DNA: TGTGCCAGCAGCTTATTAGGACATATGAGTAATGAAAAACTGTTTTTT. This codes for CASSLLGHMSNEKLFF.

The chain links TRBV7-2 to TRBJ1-1, with unresolved D. Trimming removed 5 bases from V and 2 bases from J, with 18 bases in between. The CDR3 contains 16 residues. Germline V CDR1 and CDR2: SGHTA, FQGNSA. This chain's CDR3 is CASSPPVGLGNTEAFF. CDR3 sequence (DNA): TGTGCCAGCAGCCCCCCCGTAGGACTAGGTAACACTGAAGCTTTCTTT.

The genes are TRBV28 and TRBJ2-7; TRBD1 matches 8 bases. Trimming took 2 bases from V and 0 from J; bases not matched to a gene: 3. Per the germline V gene, CDR1 is MDHEN and CDR2 is SYDVKM. The CDR3 is made up of 15 amino acids. The CDR3 here is CASSLMGQVSYEQYF. Here the CDR3 DNA reads TGTGCCAGCAGTTTAATGGGACAGGTCTCCTACGAGCAGTACTTC. The full variable domain, completed using reference TRBV28 and TRBJ2-7, is DVKVTQSSRYLVKRTGEKVFLECVQDMDHENMFWYRQDPGLGLRLIYFSYDVKMKEKGDIPEGYSVSREKKERFSLILESASTNQTSMYLCASSLMGQVSYEQYFGPGTRLTVT.

The chain uses TRBV12-3 or TRBV12-4 and TRBJ1-5; TRBD1 might be the D (6 bases). V lost 6 bases and J lost 0, with 9 bases in between. This CDR3 has 14 residues. In nucleotides, the CDR3 is TGTGCCAGCAGCCGGGACAATAGCAATCAGCCCCAGCATTTT. It codes for CASSRDNSNQPQHF.

The table lists this clonotype with a count of one. The chain couples TRBV28 to TRBJ2-2; a weak D match, TRBD2 (5 bases). The CDR3 has 14 residues. Trimming cost V 7 bases and J 6 bases, with 15 bases left between them. CDR1 MDHEN and CDR2 SYDVKM come from the germline V gene. DNA of the CDR3: TGTGCCAGCAACGGGGAGTTTTGGGCCGGGGAGCTGTTTTTT. Its protein is CASNGEFWAGELFF.

This clonotype was picked up many times. The chain combines TRBV6-1 with TRBJ2-1, with D perhaps assigned TRBD1 or TRBD2 (6 bases each). Trimming left V 7 bases short and J 5 bases short, with 15 bases between. The CDR3 is 14 amino acids. Per germline, CDR1 MNHNS and CDR2 SASEGT. CDR3 sequence: CASTTGATNNEQFF. The DNA of the CDR3 is TGTGCCAGCACGACGGGGGCTACCAACAATGAGCAGTTCTTC.

This clonotype was counted only a few times. The CDR3 sequence: CASSLPSGTNTGELFF. DNA for the CDR3: TGCGCCAGCAGTCTCCCCTCTGGCACGAACACCGGGGAGCTGTTTTTT. The rearrangement uses TRBV10-2 and TRBJ2-2; D remains ambiguous. CDR1 and CDR2 (germline): WSHSY, SAAADI. V gave up 5 bases and J gave up 0 bases, with 13 bases separating them. The CDR3 has 16 amino acids.

This clonotype was detected only a few times. This chain links TRBV12-3 or TRBV12-4 with TRBJ2-1, with D possibly matching TRBD2 (7 bases). CDR3 size: 15 residues. V was cut by 4 bases and J by 3 bases, with 13 bases left in between. The CDR3 reads CASSWGGAIYNEQFF. CDR3 in DNA: TGTGCCAGCAGTTGGGGGGGGGCCATCTACAATGAGCAGTTCTTC.

In this sample, this clonotype turned up a few times. The chain recombines TRBV30 with TRBJ1-1, with D possibly being TRBD1 (5 bases). Germline CDR1 and CDR2: GTSNPN and SVGIG (reference sequence). Trimming stripped 1 base from V and 2 bases from J, with 8 bases between. This CDR3 comprises 13 residues. This CDR3 is CAWSGTINTEAFF. CDR3 DNA sequence: TGTGCCTGGAGTGGGACAATTAACACTGAAGCTTTCTTT. Complete variable domain (other parts from reference TRBV30 and TRBJ1-1): SQTIHQWPATLVQPVGSPLSLECTVEGTSNPNLYWYRQAAGRGLQLLFYSVGIGQISSEVPQNLSASRPQDRQFILSSKKLLLSDSGFYLCAWSGTINTEAFFGQGTRLTVV.

The rearrangement uses TRBV5-1 and TRBJ2-1; D is undetermined. Germline V gives CDR1 SGHRS, CDR2 YFSETQ. V was trimmed by 4 bases and J by 5 bases, leaving 16 bases between them. This CDR3 has 15 amino acids. CDR3 residues: CASSPGPNEHNEQFF. The CDR3 nucleotides are TGCGCCAGCAGCCCAGGACCTAACGAGCACAATGAGCAGTTCTTC. The entire variable domain, with the rest obtained from reference TRBV5-1 and TRBJ2-1, is as follows: KAGVTQTPRYLIKTRGQQVTLSCSPISGHRSVSWYQQTPGQGLQFLFEYFSETQRNKGNFPGRFSGRQFSNSRSEMNVSTLELGDSALYLCASSPGPNEHNEQFFGPGTRLTVL.